These 28 T cell receptor beta chains were all obtained from the same sample, sequenced in a study of early T cells in non-severe SARS-CoV-2 infection. One entry per CDR3 protein, called by TCRdb with MiXCR from the 5' RACE reads. The sample holds some 58,000 distinct CDR3 sequences, approximately 14% seen once. Sample: whole blood. Every receptor here comes from an adult who was a healthcare worker with PCR-confirmed SARS-CoV-2 infection or an uninfected control (not recorded which).

The chain links TRBV19 to TRBJ2-1; 9 nucleotides line up with TRBD2. Losses at the gene ends were 6 bases for V and 5 bases for J; bases not matched to a gene: 8. The CDR3 is made up of 15 amino acids. Germline V CDR1 and CDR2: LNHDA, SQIVND (reference sequence). The CDR3 nucleotides read TGTGCCAGTAGCCCGACCAGCGGGGGGCACAATGAGCAGTTCTTC. Translating it yields CASSPTSGGHNEQFF.

This clonotype has at least ten counts. The V call is TRBV19, the J call TRBJ1-5, with 7 bases matching TRBD1. Germline CDR1 and CDR2: LNHDA and SQIVND (reference sequence). The CDR3 spans 15 residues. Trimming took 4 bases from V and 1 from J; bases not matched to a gene: 4. The CDR3 DNA follows: TGTGCCAGTAGTAGAAAGGGACAGAGCAATCAGCCCCAGCATTTT. Translation: CASSRKGQSNQPQHF. The full variable domain, with the rest looked up from reference TRBV19 and TRBJ1-5, is DGGITQSPKYLFRKEGQNVTLSCEQNLNHDAMYWYRQDPGQGLRLIYYSQIVNDFQKGDIAEGYSVSREKKESFPLTVTSAQKNPTAFYLCASSRKGQSNQPQHFGDGTRLSIL.

This clonotype was seen at least ten times. The J gene is TRBJ2-3, the V gene TRBV9; no reliable D call. The CDR3 spans 14 residues. Germline values: CDR1 SGDLS, CDR2 YYNGEE. V was clipped by 0 bases and J by 1 base, with 6 bases between them. CDR3 in DNA: TGTGCCAGCAGCGTAGACGGCGGCACAGATACGCAGTATTTT. Protein: CASSVDGGTDTQYF.

This chain links TRBV7-2 with TRBJ2-1; the D is unclear. The V end lost 5 bases, the J end lost 5 bases, and 13 bases lay between the germline ends. Germline values: CDR1 SGHTA, CDR2 FQGNSA. The CDR3 extends over 14 amino acids. The CDR3 nucleotides read TGTGCCAGCAGCCCTCAGCCGGCCGACAATGAGCAGTTCTTC. It yields the protein CASSPQPADNEQFF.

This clonotype showed up just once. This chain joins TRBV6-1 and TRBJ2-7; 7 nucleotides line up with TRBD2. CDR1 is MNHNS and CDR2 is SASEGT in the germline V gene. J was trimmed by 6 bases and V by 2 bases; bases with no gene match: 7. CDR3 length equals 14 residues. The CDR3 DNA sequence: TGTGCCAGCAGTGAATGCGGGGGTCCTCGCGAGCAGTACTTC. Translation: CASSECGGPREQYF.

This clonotype was seen ten or more times. This rearrangement joins TRBV5-5 to TRBJ1-2, with 9 bases fitting TRBD1. V trimming: 3 bases; J trimming: 4 bases; junction bases outside the gene matches: 7. This CDR3 contains 15 residues. CDR1 is SGHKS, CDR2 YYEKEE, per germline (reference sequence). CDR3 sequence reads: CASSWGTGSFYGYTF. CDR3 coding DNA: TGTGCCAGCAGCTGGGGGACAGGGTCTTTCTATGGCTACACCTTC.

V is TRBV5-1 and J is TRBJ2-3, with 10 bases matching TRBD2. CDR3 size: 17 residues. The ends lost 4 bases at V and 2 bases at J; junction bases unmatched: 10. Germline CDR1 reads SGHRS; CDR2 reads YFSETQ. The CDR3 loop is CASSQAFLAGVTDTQYF. Here the CDR3 DNA reads TGCGCCAGCAGCCAGGCCTTCCTAGCGGGGGTCACAGATACGCAGTATTTT. Looking up the rest from reference TRBV5-1 and TRBJ2-3 gives the full variable domain: KAGVTQTPRYLIKTRGQQVTLSCSPISGHRSVSWYQQTPGQGLQFLFEYFSETQRNKGNFPGRFSGRQFSNSRSEMNVSTLELGDSALYLCASSQAFLAGVTDTQYFGPGTRLTVL.

Here the CDR3 reads CASSSLGVRQPQHF. CDR3 nucleotides: TGTGCCAGTAGTTCCTTAGGGGTGAGGCAGCCCCAGCATTTT. The chain joins TRBV19 to TRBJ1-5; D is possibly TRBD1 (5 bases). From germline, CDR1 is LNHDA and CDR2 SQIVND (reference sequence). The CDR3 is 14 residues long. Trimming stripped 5 bases from V and 7 bases from J, with 15 bases between.

This clonotype appeared many times. The V and J genes are TRBV12-3 or TRBV12-4 and TRBJ1-6; D is undetermined. V lost 5 bases and J lost 0, with 11 bases in between. The CDR3 is 16 amino acids. The CDR3, as DNA: TGTGCCAGCAGTGTCTCCGGGAGCTCCTATAATTCACCCCTCCACTTT. As protein: CASSVSGSSYNSPLHF.

This clonotype was detected ten times or more. CDR3: CSASPVPGTGLDNEQFF. CDR3 coding DNA: TGCAGTGCTAGCCCTGTCCCTGGGACAGGCCTCGACAATGAGCAGTTCTTC. V gene TRBV20-1 combines with J gene TRBJ2-1; TRBD1 agrees at 8 bases. V shed 3 bases and J 5 bases; nucleotides not matched to a gene: 15. The CDR3 extends over 17 amino acids. CDR1 and CDR2 from the germline V gene are DFQATT and SNEGSKA (reference sequence).

The V and J genes are TRBV7-9 and TRBJ2-7; perhaps TRBD2 as D (5 bases). CDR3 length: 13 residues. Deletions cut 0 bases from V and 5 bases from J, with 8 bases between. Germline V gene data show CDR1 as SEHNR and CDR2 as FQNEAQ (reference sequence). CDR3 residues: CASSLAGGHEQYF. The DNA for the CDR3 is TGTGCCAGCAGCTTAGCAGGAGGCCACGAGCAGTACTTC.

In this sample, this clonotype turned up a few times. This chain joins TRBV5-1 and TRBJ1-1, with 7 bases that match TRBD1. This CDR3 comprises 15 residues. CDR1 is SGHRS, CDR2 YFSETQ, per germline. The V segment lost 4 bases and the J segment 5 bases; nucleotides outside the gene matches: 11. Here the CDR3 reads CASSGTRTGGTEAFF. As DNA, the CDR3 is TGCGCCAGCAGCGGAACCCGGACAGGAGGAACTGAAGCTTTCTTT.

The chain combines TRBV7-6 with TRBJ1-6; maybe TRBD1 (6 bases). Between the trimmed V and J ends, which lost 4 bases and 7 bases, there was a span of 14 bases. The germline V gene has CDR1 SGHVS and CDR2 FNYEAQ. This CDR3 has 15 residues. As DNA, the CDR3 is TGTGCCAGCAGCTCGCGCCAGGGGCTGAATTCACCCCTCCACTTT. Protein product: CASSSRQGLNSPLHF. Full variable domain (outside the CDR3, taken from reference TRBV7-6 and TRBJ1-6): GAGVSQSPRYKVTKRGQDVALRCDPISGHVSLYWYRQALGQGPEFLTYFNYEAQQDKSGLPNDRFSAERPEGSISTLTIQRTEQRDSAMYRCASSSRQGLNSPLHFGNGTRLTVT.

The V gene is TRBV7-6, the J gene TRBJ2-7, with D tentatively TRBD2 (6 bases). V was shortened by 5 bases and J by 0 bases, with 11 bases between the two germline ends. Germline V CDR1 and CDR2: SGHVS, FNYEAQ. This CDR3 has 14 amino acids. CDR3 nucleotide sequence: TGTGCCAGCAGCCCCCGGGACTTCTCCTACGAGCAGTACTTC. It translates to CASSPRDFSYEQYF.

This clonotype has at least ten counts. V and J are TRBV10-2 and TRBJ1-5; D might be TRBD1 (5 bases). The CDR3 spans 14 residues. Trimming left V 3 bases short and J 5 bases short, with 11 bases between. Germline V CDR1 and CDR2: WSHSY, SAAADI. CDR3 sequence (DNA): TGCGCCAGCAGTGATTCCGGGGGGTATCAGCCCCAGCATTTT. Residues: CASSDSGGYQPQHF.

A few counts support this clonotype. The chain recombines TRBV12-3 or TRBV12-4 with TRBJ2-6; unclear D gene. The CDR3 spans 15 residues. The germline V and J ends were trimmed by 3 bases and 0 bases, with 6 bases remaining between them. CDR3 sequence: CASSLDLSGANVLTF. The CDR3 nucleotides read TGTGCCAGCAGTTTGGACCTCTCTGGGGCCAACGTCCTGACTTTC.

The rearrangement links TRBV18 to TRBJ2-3; TRBD2 might be the D (6 bases). The V gene's germline CDR1 is KGHSH and CDR2 LQKENI. The length of the CDR3 is 15 residues. V lost 2 bases and J 3 bases, leaving 12 bases between the germline ends. CDR3 protein: CASSPERLVTDTQYF. Here the CDR3 DNA reads TGTGCCAGCTCACCAGAAAGACTAGTAACAGATACGCAGTATTTT.

This clonotype came up many times. This chain links TRBV12-3 or TRBV12-4 with TRBJ1-1, with 8 bases matching TRBD1. The CDR3 is 14 residues long. The V gene end was trimmed by 6 bases and the J gene end by 1 base; junction bases not matched to a gene: 4. The CDR3 bases are TGTGCCAGCAGCGGGACAGGATCGAACACTGAAGCTTTCTTT. Protein sequence: CASSGTGSNTEAFF.

This clonotype was seen repeatedly, ten times or more. The genes are TRBV11-2 and TRBJ1-2; D gene uncertain. CDR3 length: 16 residues. CDR1 SGHAT and CDR2 FQNNGV come from the germline V gene. Between the trimmed V and J ends, which lost 5 bases and 6 bases, there was a span of 22 bases. The CDR3 region has the DNA TGTGCCAGCAGCCCTCGGACGGCGGTTGAAGCTCATGGCTACACCTTC. It encodes CASSPRTAVEAHGYTF. Variable domain in full (rest from reference TRBV11-2 and TRBJ1-2): EAGVAQSPRYKIIEKRQSVAFWCNPISGHATLYWYQQILGQGPKLLIQFQNNGVVDDSQLPKDRFSAERLKGVDSTLKIQPAKLEDSAVYLCASSPRTAVEAHGYTFGSGTRLTVV.

Only a few counts were recorded for this clonotype. The rearrangement uses TRBV12-3 or TRBV12-4 and TRBJ2-7, with TRBD1 as a possible D gene (5 bases). V gave up 3 bases and J gave up 0 bases, with 9 bases separating them. This CDR3 spans 14 amino acids. DNA for the CDR3: TGTGCCAGCAGTTTCTCGGACACCTCCTACGAGCAGTACTTC. It codes for CASSFSDTSYEQYF.

This clonotype has a count of ten or more. The rearrangement joins TRBV3-2 to TRBJ2-1; the D call in the table, TRBD1, was not verified against the DNA. TRBV3-2 is assigned pseudogene status. The CDR3 is 13 amino acids. CDR3 nucleotides: TGTGCCAGCAGCCAAGCCCGGGGGAATGAGCAGTTCTTC. Residues: CASSQARGNEQFF.

This chain joins TRBV12-3 or TRBV12-4 and TRBJ2-1, with D perhaps given as TRBD1 or TRBD2 (6 bases each). The CDR3 covers 16 residues. Trimming took 2 bases from V and 10 from J, leaving 21 bases between them. CDR3 nucleotide sequence: TGTGCCAGCAGTTTAAGAGGGGACATCGGCAGCGGGGAGCAGTTCTTC. The encoded protein is CASSLRGDIGSGEQFF.

The chain couples TRBV30 to TRBJ2-5; D unresolved. This CDR3 has 13 residues. In germline, CDR1 is GTSNPN, CDR2 SVGIG (reference sequence). Trimming removed 0 bases at V and 5 bases at J, with 10 bases between. The CDR3 nucleotides are TGTGCCTGGAGTGTAGGATCACTTGAGACCCAGTACTTC. This gives the protein CAWSVGSLETQYF.

This clonotype was seen many times. V is TRBV2 and J is TRBJ2-7; possible D gene TRBD2, 5 bases. Germline CDR1 reads SNHLY; CDR2 reads FYNNEI. CDR3 length: 14 residues. The V and J ends lost 0 bases and 3 bases respectively, with 9 bases between them. The CDR3 loop is CASSEAGASYEQYF. The CDR3 region has the DNA TGTGCCAGCAGTGAAGCGGGAGCTAGCTACGAGCAGTACTTC.

The V gene is TRBV18, the J gene TRBJ1-6, with TRBD1 as a possible D gene (6 bases). V dropped 4 bases and J dropped 3 bases, with 10 bases sitting between them. This CDR3 spans 15 amino acids. The germline V gene has CDR1 KGHSH and CDR2 LQKENI. The CDR3 here is CASSLGQLYNSPLHF. The DNA of the CDR3 is TGTGCCAGCTCACTCGGACAGCTCTATAATTCACCCCTCCACTTT.

This clonotype came up a few times. V usage is TRBV5-5 and J usage is TRBJ2-5; perhaps TRBD1 as D (6 bases). Trimming shortened V by 4 bases and J by 2 bases, and 12 bases separated the two germline ends. The CDR3 is 14 residues long. CDR1 is SGHKS and CDR2 is YYEKEE in the germline V gene (reference sequence). The CDR3 loop reads CASSKGHQQETQYF. CDR3 coding DNA: TGTGCCAGCAGCAAGGGACATCAACAAGAGACCCAGTACTTC.

CDR3 protein: CASSKGDRGRGEQYF. The CDR3 nucleotides are TGTGCCAGCAGCAAAGGGGACAGGGGGCGCGGAGAGCAGTACTTC. V gene TRBV6-5 combines with J gene TRBJ2-7; TRBD1 agrees at 12 bases. V shed 6 bases, J shed 7 bases, and the junction held 10 bases outside the gene matches. The CDR3 loop spans 15 amino acids. Germline V CDR1 and CDR2: MNHEY, SVGAGI.

The CDR3 reads CASSPRTSGLNEQFF. CDR3 in DNA: TGTGCCAGCAGCCCCCGGACTAGCGGCCTCAATGAGCAGTTCTTC. V gene TRBV3-1 combines with J gene TRBJ2-1; 10 nucleotides align to TRBD2. CDR1 LGHDT and CDR2 YNNKEL come from the germline V gene (reference sequence). Trimming took 4 bases from V and 6 from J; bases not matched to a gene: 6. This CDR3 is 15 amino acids long.